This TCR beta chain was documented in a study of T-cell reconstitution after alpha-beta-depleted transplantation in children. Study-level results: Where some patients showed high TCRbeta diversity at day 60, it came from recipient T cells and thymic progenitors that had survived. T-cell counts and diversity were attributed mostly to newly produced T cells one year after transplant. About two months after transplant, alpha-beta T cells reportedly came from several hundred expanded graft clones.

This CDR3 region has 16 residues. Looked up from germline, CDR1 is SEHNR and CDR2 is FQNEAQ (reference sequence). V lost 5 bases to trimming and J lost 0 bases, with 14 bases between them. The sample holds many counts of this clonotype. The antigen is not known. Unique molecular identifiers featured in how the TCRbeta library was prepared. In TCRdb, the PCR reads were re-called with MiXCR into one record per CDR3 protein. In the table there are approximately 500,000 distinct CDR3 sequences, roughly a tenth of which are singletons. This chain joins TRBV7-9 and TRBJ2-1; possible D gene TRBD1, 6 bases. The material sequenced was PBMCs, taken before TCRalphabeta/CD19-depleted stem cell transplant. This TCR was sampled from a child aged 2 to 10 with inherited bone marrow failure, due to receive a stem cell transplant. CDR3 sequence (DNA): TGTGCCAGCAGCCCTTGGGGGCGGAACTCCTACAATGAGCAGTTCTTC. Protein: CASSPWGRNSYNEQFF.